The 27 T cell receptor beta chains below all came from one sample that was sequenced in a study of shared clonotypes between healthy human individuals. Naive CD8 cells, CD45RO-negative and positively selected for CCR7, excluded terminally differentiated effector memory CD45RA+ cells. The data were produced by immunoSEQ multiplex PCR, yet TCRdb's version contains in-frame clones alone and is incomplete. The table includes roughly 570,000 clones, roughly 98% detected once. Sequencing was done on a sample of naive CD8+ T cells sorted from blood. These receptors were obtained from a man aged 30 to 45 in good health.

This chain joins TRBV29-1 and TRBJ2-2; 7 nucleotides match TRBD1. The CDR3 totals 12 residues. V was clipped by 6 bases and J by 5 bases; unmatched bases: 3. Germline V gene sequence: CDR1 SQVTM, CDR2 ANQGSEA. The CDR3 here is CSVGQVTGELFF. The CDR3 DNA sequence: TGCAGCGTCGGACAGGTGACCGGGGAGCTGTTTTTT.

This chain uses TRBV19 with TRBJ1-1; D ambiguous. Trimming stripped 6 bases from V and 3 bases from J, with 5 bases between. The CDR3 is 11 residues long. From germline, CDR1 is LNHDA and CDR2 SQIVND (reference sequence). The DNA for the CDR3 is TGTGCCAGTAGCACGTACACTGAAGCTTTCTTT. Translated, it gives CASSTYTEAFF.

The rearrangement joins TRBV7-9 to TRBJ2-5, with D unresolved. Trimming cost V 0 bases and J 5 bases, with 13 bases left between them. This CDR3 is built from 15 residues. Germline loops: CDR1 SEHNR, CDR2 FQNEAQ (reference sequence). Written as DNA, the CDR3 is TGTGCCAGCAGCTTAGCGCTCGACAAAGCCGAGACCCAGTACTTC. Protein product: CASSLALDKAETQYF.

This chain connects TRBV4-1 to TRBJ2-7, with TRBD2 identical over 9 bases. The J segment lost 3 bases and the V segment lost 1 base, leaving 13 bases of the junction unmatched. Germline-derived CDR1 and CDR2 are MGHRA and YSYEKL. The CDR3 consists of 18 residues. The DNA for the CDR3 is TGCGCCAGCAGCCAAGTGGGCTTGGCGGGAGGGGTATACTACGAGCAGTACTTC. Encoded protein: CASSQVGLAGGVYYEQYF.

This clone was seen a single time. DNA for the CDR3: TGTGCCAGCAGCAGATATTCGGGAAGCCCCTACGAGCAGTACTTC. Protein sequence: CASSRYSGSPYEQYF. The chain employs TRBV5-5 and TRBJ2-7; possible D gene TRBD2, 5 bases. CDR3 size: 15 residues. Germline V lookup: CDR1 SGHKS, CDR2 YYEKEE (reference sequence). Trimming pared 4 bases from V and 2 bases from J, leaving 16 bases between.

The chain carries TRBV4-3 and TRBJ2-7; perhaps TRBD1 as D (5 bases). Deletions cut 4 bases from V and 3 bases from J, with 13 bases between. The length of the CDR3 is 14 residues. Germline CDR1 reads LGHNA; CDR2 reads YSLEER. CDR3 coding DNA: TGCGCCAGCAGCCCTAGGGGCAGTCTCTACGAGCAGTACTTC. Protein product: CASSPRGSLYEQYF.

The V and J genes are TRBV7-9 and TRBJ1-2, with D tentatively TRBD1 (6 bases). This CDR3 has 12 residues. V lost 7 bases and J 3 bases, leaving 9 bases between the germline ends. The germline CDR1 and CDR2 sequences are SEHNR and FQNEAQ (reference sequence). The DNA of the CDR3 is TGTGCCAGCAAGGGGGAGCACTATGGCTACACCTTC. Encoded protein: CASKGEHYGYTF.

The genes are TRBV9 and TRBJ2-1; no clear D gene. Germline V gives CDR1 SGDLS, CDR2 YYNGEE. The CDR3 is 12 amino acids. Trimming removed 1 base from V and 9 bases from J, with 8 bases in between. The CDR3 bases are TGTGCCAGCAGCGTATCCGAGCGTGAGCAGTTCTTC. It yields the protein CASSVSEREQFF.

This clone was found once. The CDR3 protein is CATSPGLDTGELFF. The DNA of the CDR3 is TGTGCCACAAGCCCTGGGCTTGACACCGGGGAGCTGTTTTTT. The chain uses TRBV27 and TRBJ2-2, with D unresolved. Per germline, CDR1 MNHEY and CDR2 SMNVEV (reference sequence). Trimming removed 10 bases from V and 3 bases from J, with 15 bases in between. The CDR3 is made up of 14 amino acids.

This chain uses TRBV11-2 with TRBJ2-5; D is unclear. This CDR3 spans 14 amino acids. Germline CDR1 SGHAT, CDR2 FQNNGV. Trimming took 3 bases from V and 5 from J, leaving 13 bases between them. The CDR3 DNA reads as TGTGCCAGCAGCTTGGCGTTAGCCGGGGAGACCCAGTACTTC. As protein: CASSLALAGETQYF.

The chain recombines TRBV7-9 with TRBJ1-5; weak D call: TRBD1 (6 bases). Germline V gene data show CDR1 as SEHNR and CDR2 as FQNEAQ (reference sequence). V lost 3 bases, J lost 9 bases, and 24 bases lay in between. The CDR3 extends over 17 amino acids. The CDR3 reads CASSFSPETGREGPQHF. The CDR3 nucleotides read TGTGCCAGCAGCTTTAGTCCCGAGACAGGCCGTGAGGGGCCCCAGCATTTT.

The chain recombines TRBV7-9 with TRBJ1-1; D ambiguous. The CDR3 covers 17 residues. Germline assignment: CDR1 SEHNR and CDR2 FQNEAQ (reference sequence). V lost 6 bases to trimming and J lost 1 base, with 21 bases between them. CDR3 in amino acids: CASRDRADEWGNTEAFF. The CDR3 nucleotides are TGTGCCAGCAGGGATAGGGCGGACGAATGGGGGAACACTGAAGCTTTCTTT. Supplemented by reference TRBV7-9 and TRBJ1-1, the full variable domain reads DTGVSQNPRHKITKRGQNVTFRCDPISEHNRLYWYRQTLGQGPEFLTYFQNEAQLEKSRLLSDRFSAERPKGSFSTLEIQRTEQGDSAMYLCASRDRADEWGNTEAFFGQGTRLTVV.

The CDR3 DNA reads TGTGCCAGCAGCAAGACCGACAGGGAGCAAGAGACCCAGTACTTC. It is translated as CASSKTDREQETQYF. The rearrangement links TRBV5-4 to TRBJ2-5, with 7 bases lining up with TRBD1. The length of the CDR3 is 15 residues. The ends lost 4 bases at V and 2 bases at J; junction bases unmatched: 8. From germline, CDR1 is SGHNT and CDR2 YYREEE (reference sequence).

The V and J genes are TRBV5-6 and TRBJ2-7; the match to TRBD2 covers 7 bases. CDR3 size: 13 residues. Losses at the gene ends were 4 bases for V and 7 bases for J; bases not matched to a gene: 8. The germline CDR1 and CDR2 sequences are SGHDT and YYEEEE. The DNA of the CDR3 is TGTGCCAGCAGCACCGGACTAGTTCGTGAGCAGTACTTC. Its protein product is CASSTGLVREQYF.

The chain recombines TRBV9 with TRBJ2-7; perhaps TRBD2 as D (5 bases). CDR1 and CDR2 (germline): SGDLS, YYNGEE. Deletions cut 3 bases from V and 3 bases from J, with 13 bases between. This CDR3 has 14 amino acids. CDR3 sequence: CASSALDGNYEQYF. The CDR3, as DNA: TGTGCCAGCAGCGCACTAGACGGGAACTACGAGCAGTACTTC.

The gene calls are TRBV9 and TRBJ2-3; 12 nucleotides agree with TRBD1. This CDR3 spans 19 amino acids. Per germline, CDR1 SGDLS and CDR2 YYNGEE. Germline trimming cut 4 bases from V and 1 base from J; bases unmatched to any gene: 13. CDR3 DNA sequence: TGTGCCAGCAGCTCACGGGGAGGGGACAGGGGGCGCGGCACAGATACGCAGTATTTT. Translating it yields CASSSRGGDRGRGTDTQYF. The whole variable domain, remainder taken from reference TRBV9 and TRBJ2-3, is DSGVTQTPKHLITATGQRVTLRCSPRSGDLSVYWYQQSLDQGLQFLIQYYNGEERAKGNILERFSAQQFPDLHSELNLSSLELGDSALYFCASSSRGGDRGRGTDTQYFGPGTRLTVL.

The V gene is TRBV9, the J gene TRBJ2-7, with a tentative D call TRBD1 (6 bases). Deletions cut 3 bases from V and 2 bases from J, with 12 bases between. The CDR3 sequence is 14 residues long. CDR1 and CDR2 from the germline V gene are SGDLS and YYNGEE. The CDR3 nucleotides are TGTGCCAGCAGCGAGGAGCCAGGGGCCTACGAGCAGTACTTC. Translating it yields CASSEEPGAYEQYF.

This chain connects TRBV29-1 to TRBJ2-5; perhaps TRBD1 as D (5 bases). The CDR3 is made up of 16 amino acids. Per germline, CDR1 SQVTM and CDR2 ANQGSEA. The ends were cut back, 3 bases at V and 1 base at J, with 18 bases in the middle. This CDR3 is CSVEGPVGVFQETQYF. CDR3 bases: TGCAGCGTTGAGGGGCCGGTGGGCGTTTTCCAAGAGACCCAGTACTTC.

For the CDR3, the DNA is TGTGCCAGCACACAAGGGCAGGACTACAATGAGCAGTTCTTC. The encoded protein is CASTQGQDYNEQFF. The chain uses TRBV2 and TRBJ2-1; D is unresolved. The germline gives CDR1 SNHLY, CDR2 FYNNEI. Trimming removed 7 bases from V and 3 bases from J, with 13 bases in between. The CDR3 has 14 residues.

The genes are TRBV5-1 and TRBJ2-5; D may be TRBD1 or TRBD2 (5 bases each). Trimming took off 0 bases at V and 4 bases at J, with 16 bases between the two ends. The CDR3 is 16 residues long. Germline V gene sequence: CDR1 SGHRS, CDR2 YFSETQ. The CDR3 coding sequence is TGCGCCAGCAGCTTGGCATCGGTGGGGGAAGGAGAGACCCAGTACTTC. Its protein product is CASSLASVGEGETQYF.

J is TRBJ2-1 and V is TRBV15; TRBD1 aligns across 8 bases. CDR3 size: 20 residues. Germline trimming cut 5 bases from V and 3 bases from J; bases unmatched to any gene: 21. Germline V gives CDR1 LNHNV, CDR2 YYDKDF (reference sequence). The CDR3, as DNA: TGTGCCACCAGCGTAGACCCAGGGGGCGCGGGAAGCCGGGACTACAATGAGCAGTTCTTC. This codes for CATSVDPGGAGSRDYNEQFF.

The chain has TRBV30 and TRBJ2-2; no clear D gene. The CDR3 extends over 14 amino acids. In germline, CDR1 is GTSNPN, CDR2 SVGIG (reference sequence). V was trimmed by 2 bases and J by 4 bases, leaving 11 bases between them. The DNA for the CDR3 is TGTGCCTGGAGTTTGGCCTCGACCACCGGGGAGCTGTTTTTT. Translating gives CAWSLASTTGELFF.

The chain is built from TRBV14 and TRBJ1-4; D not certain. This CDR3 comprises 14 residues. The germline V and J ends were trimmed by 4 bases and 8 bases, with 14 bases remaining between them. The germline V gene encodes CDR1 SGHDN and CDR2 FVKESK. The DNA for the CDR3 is TGTGCCAGCAGCCCCGCGGTGGAGGAGGAAAAACTGTTTTTT. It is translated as CASSPAVEEEKLFF.

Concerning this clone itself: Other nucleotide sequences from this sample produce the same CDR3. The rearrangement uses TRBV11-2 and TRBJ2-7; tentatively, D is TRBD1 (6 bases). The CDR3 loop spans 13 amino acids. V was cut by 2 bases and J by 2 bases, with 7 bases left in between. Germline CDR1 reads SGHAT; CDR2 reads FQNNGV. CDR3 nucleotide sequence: TGTGCCAGCAGCTTAAGACAGGCCTACGAGCAGTACTTC. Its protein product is CASSLRQAYEQYF.

CDR3 DNA: TGCGCCAGTTCAGGGACCTACGCTGAAGCTTTCTTT. This codes for CASSGTYAEAFF. This rearrangement joins TRBV5-1 to TRBJ1-1, with TRBD1 as a possible D gene (5 bases). The V end was cut by 8 bases, the J end by 6 bases, with 14 bases between. Germline V CDR1 and CDR2: SGHRS, YFSETQ. The CDR3 sequence is 12 residues long.

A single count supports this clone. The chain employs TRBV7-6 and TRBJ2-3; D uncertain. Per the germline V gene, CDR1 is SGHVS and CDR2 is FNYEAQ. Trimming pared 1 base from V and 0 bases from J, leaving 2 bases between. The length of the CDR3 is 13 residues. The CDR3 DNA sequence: TGTGCCAGCAGCTTAGATAGCACAGATACGCAGTATTTT. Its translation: CASSLDSTDTQYF.

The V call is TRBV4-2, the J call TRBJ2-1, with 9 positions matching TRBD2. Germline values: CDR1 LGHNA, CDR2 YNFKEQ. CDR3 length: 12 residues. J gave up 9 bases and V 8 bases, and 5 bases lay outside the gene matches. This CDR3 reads CASLGLASEQFF. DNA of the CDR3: TGTGCCAGCCTGGGACTAGCTTCTGAGCAGTTCTTC.